This entry describes one TCR beta chain. The sample comes from a study of identical twins. The V gene's germline CDR1 is DFQATT and CDR2 SNEGSKA (reference sequence). This CDR3 spans 16 amino acids. The trim removed 0 bases at V and 9 bases at J, leaving 14 bases unmatched. From the 5' RACE reads, TCRdb called clonotypes with MiXCR, one entry per CDR3 protein. In the table there are approximately 670,000 distinct CDR3 sequences, approximately 6.1% of which are singletons. The rearrangement uses TRBV20-1 and TRBJ2-1; TRBD2 aligns across 7 bases. This sequence was found in a man aged 18 to 29 in good health. The material sequenced was naive T cells sorted from blood. The CDR3 spells CSARDYGPAGNSEQFF. Written as DNA, the CDR3 is TGCAGTGCTAGAGATTACGGTCCAGCGGGAAATAGTGAGCAGTTCTTC.